The 23 T cell receptor beta chains below come from one sample, sequenced in a study of cytomegalovirus exposure and HLA in healthy donors. This PCR relied on a set of 60 Vbeta primers and 13 Jbeta primers. The table came from immunoSEQ multiplex PCR; TCRdb's copy has only in-frame clones and leaves some out. The sample lists some 190,000 clones, 70% to 80% occurring once. Sample: PBMCs. Receptor source: a woman in her fifties or sixties in good health and CMV-seronegative.

The rearrangement links TRBV5-3 to TRBJ2-1, with TRBD1 identical over 10 bases. TRBV5-3 is an ORF; its function is uncertain. CDR3 size: 13 residues. Germline trimming cut 5 bases from V and 6 bases from J; bases unmatched to any gene: 2. CDR3 sequence reads: CARRDRGCNEQFF. In DNA, the CDR3 is TGTGCCAGAAGGGACAGGGGGTGCAATGAGCAGTTCTTC.

J is TRBJ2-7 and V is TRBV7-9, with TRBD1 identical over 11 bases. Germline V lookup: CDR1 SEHNR, CDR2 FQNEAQ (reference sequence). V shed 5 bases and J 6 bases; nucleotides not matched to a gene: 9. This CDR3 region has 15 residues. Here the CDR3 DNA reads TGTGCCAGCAGCCGTCCAGGGACAGGGGGGGGCGAGCAGTACTTC. Translation gives CASSRPGTGGGEQYF.

V gene TRBV7-6 combines with J gene TRBJ1-1, with D maybe TRBD1 (5 bases). Germline CDR1 SGHVS, CDR2 FNYEAQ. The CDR3 sequence is 14 residues long. Between the trimmed V and J ends, which lost 1 base and 4 bases, there was a span of 10 bases. CDR3 protein: CASSLVQGSTEAFF. The CDR3 DNA follows: TGTGCCAGCAGCTTAGTGCAGGGCAGCACTGAAGCTTTCTTT.

The rearrangement uses TRBV7-2 and TRBJ2-3, with a possible D match to TRBD2 (5 bases). The CDR3 covers 16 residues. CDR1 is SGHTA and CDR2 is FQGNSA in the germline V gene. With 1 base removed from V and 5 bases from J, the gap between germline ends came to 16 bases. This CDR3 reads CASSLDRLRRGDTQYF. The CDR3, as DNA: TGTGCCAGCAGCTTAGATCGCCTGCGTCGGGGAGATACGCAGTATTTT.

The genes are TRBV5-4 and TRBJ1-2; D may be TRBD1 (5 bases). V lost 0 bases and J lost 4, with 16 bases in between. The CDR3 covers 16 residues. CDR1 is SGHNT and CDR2 is YYREEE in the germline V gene (reference sequence). CDR3 sequence (DNA): TGTGCCAGCAGCTTGGAAAGAAGCCAGGGCCTCTATGGCTACACCTTC. This translates into CASSLERSQGLYGYTF.

The chain employs TRBV19 and TRBJ2-6; 7 bases are shared with TRBD1. This CDR3 has 16 residues. Trimming took 7 bases from V and 1 from J; bases not matched to a gene: 7. Germline assignment: CDR1 LNHDA and CDR2 SQIVND (reference sequence). Written as DNA, the CDR3 is TGTGCCAGTATCCAGACAGGGAAGTCTGGGGCCAACGTCCTGACTTTC. It translates to CASIQTGKSGANVLTF.

V is TRBV28 and J is TRBJ2-1; D gene uncertain. Germline CDR1 reads MDHEN; CDR2 reads SYDVKM. The CDR3 has 14 amino acids. V lost 6 bases, J lost 7 bases, and 16 bases lay in between. DNA of the CDR3: TGTGCCAGCAGGTACCCCAATCAGGCTAATGAGCAGTTCTTC. It translates to CASRYPNQANEQFF.

The rearrangement links TRBV27 to TRBJ1-1; D gene ambiguous. Germline CDR1 and CDR2: MNHEY and SMNVEV (reference sequence). The length of the CDR3 is 14 residues. With 6 bases removed from V and 0 bases from J, the gap between germline ends came to 11 bases. The CDR3 nucleotides read TGTGCCAGCAGCTACCGAGGCATGAACACTGAAGCTTTCTTT. It encodes CASSYRGMNTEAFF.

CDR3 loop: CASSWVGGGMNTEAFF. The DNA of the CDR3 is TGTGCCAGCAGTTGGGTCGGGGGAGGCATGAACACTGAAGCTTTCTTT. The chain is built from TRBV27 and TRBJ1-1, with a tentative D call TRBD1 (5 bases). Trimming stripped 4 bases from V and 0 bases from J, with 15 bases between. The CDR3 loop spans 16 amino acids. Germline CDR1 and CDR2: MNHEY and SMNVEV (reference sequence).

The rearrangement uses TRBV7-9 and TRBJ2-7, with 10 bases that match TRBD2. Per germline, CDR1 SEHNR and CDR2 FQNEAQ (reference sequence). V lost 8 bases and J lost 4; bases outside the gene matches: 5. There are 13 residues in the CDR3. CDR3 DNA sequence: TGTGCCAGCCGTAGGACTAGCGGTTACGAGCAGTACTTC. It codes for CASRRTSGYEQYF.

The V call is TRBV2, the J call TRBJ2-5; the match to TRBD2 covers 7 bases. Germline V lookup: CDR1 SNHLY, CDR2 FYNNEI. The junction had 6 bases not matched to a gene; V was cut back by 6 bases and J by 5 bases. This CDR3 is built from 13 residues. The CDR3 loop reads CASRTSWGETQYF. As DNA, the CDR3 is TGTGCCAGCAGGACTAGCTGGGGGGAGACCCAGTACTTC. Drawing the rest from reference TRBV2 and TRBJ2-5, the complete variable domain is EPEVTQTPSHQVTQMGQEVILRCVPISNHLYFYWYRQILGQKVEFLVSFYNNEISEKSEIFDDQFSVERPDGSNFTLKIRSTKLEDSAMYFCASRTSWGETQYFGPGTRLLVL.

V is TRBV27 and J is TRBJ1-2, with D possibly being TRBD1 (5 bases). The CDR3 loop spans 13 amino acids. The V end lost 3 bases, the J end lost 4 bases, and 9 bases lay between the germline ends. Germline V gene lookup returns CDR1 MNHEY and CDR2 SMNVEV (reference sequence). The CDR3 sequence: CASSFAGSYGYTF. The CDR3, as DNA: TGTGCCAGCAGTTTTGCAGGGTCCTATGGCTACACCTTC.

The chain has TRBV9 and TRBJ2-1; 7 bases are shared with TRBD1. The CDR3 has 16 residues. The V and J ends lost 0 bases and 3 bases, in that order; junction bases with no gene match: 6. Looked up from germline, CDR1 is SGDLS and CDR2 is YYNGEE. CDR3 nucleotide sequence: TGTGCCAGCAGCGTAGAGTCCGGGACAGTCTACAATGAGCAGTTCTTC. Protein: CASSVESGTVYNEQFF. Full variable domain (missing parts from reference TRBV9 and TRBJ2-1): DSGVTQTPKHLITATGQRVTLRCSPRSGDLSVYWYQQSLDQGLQFLIQYYNGEERAKGNILERFSAQQFPDLHSELNLSSLELGDSALYFCASSVESGTVYNEQFFGPGTRLTVL.

V is TRBV11-3 and J is TRBJ2-2; 11 bases are shared with TRBD1. This CDR3 comprises 18 residues. V was pared by 5 bases and J by 2 bases, with 10 bases of the junction left unmatched. From germline, CDR1 is SGHNT and CDR2 YENEEA. CDR3 amino acids: CASSQGAGQGENTGELFF. DNA of the CDR3: TGTGCCAGCAGCCAGGGGGCGGGACAGGGGGAAAACACCGGGGAGCTGTTTTTT.

The chain is built from TRBV27 and TRBJ2-7; 14 nucleotides agree with TRBD2. The germline CDR1 and CDR2 sequences are MNHEY and SMNVEV (reference sequence). This CDR3 spans 14 amino acids. The V segment lost 4 bases and the J segment 7 bases; nucleotides outside the gene matches: 3. The chain's CDR3 is CASSSWTSGREQYF. In DNA, the CDR3 is TGTGCCAGCAGTTCCTGGACTAGCGGGAGGGAGCAGTACTTC.

The genes are TRBV7-9 and TRBJ2-2; D not certain. The length of the CDR3 is 14 residues. V dropped 5 bases and J dropped 3 bases, with 10 bases sitting between them. Looked up from germline, CDR1 is SEHNR and CDR2 is FQNEAQ (reference sequence). The CDR3 coding sequence is TGTGCCAGCAGCCTCCTGGCTTACACCGGGGAGCTGTTTTTT. It is translated as CASSLLAYTGELFF.

This chain links TRBV6-1 with TRBJ2-7; 10 bases are a match to TRBD2. CDR1 is MNHNS and CDR2 is SASEGT in the germline V gene. This CDR3 spans 14 amino acids. The trim removed 9 bases at V and 5 bases at J, leaving 10 bases unmatched. The CDR3 DNA follows: TGTGCCAGTGCGGATAGCGGGAGGTGGGACGAGCAGTACTTC. Protein: CASADSGRWDEQYF.

The chain uses TRBV19 and TRBJ1-5, with 12 bases that match TRBD1. The CDR3 contains 15 residues. The germline gives CDR1 LNHDA, CDR2 SQIVND (reference sequence). V lost 4 bases, J lost 9 bases, and 7 bases stayed unmatched. The CDR3 region is CASSSGTGGGRPQHF. CDR3 sequence (DNA): TGTGCCAGTAGTAGCGGGACAGGGGGCGGTCGGCCCCAGCATTTT.

V is TRBV28 and J is TRBJ2-7; 9 nucleotides match TRBD1. J lost 3 bases, V lost 6 bases, and 9 bases had no gene match. Germline lookup yields CDR1 MDHEN and CDR2 SYDVKM. The CDR3 is 15 amino acids. CDR3 nucleotide sequence: TGTGCCAGCAGGGGTACGGGACAGGGAATCTACGAGCAGTACTTC. It encodes CASRGTGQGIYEQYF.

The V gene is TRBV19, the J gene TRBJ2-3, with a tentative D call TRBD2 (5 bases). The CDR3 runs 15 residues. Germline V gives CDR1 LNHDA, CDR2 SQIVND (reference sequence). Trimming took 3 bases from V and 2 from J, leaving 12 bases between them. CDR3 in DNA: TGTGCCAGTAGTATGCGCCGACTAAACACAGATACGCAGTATTTT. Amino acid sequence: CASSMRRLNTDTQYF.

This chain links TRBV11-1 with TRBJ2-1; no clear D. From germline, CDR1 is SGHAT and CDR2 FQDESV (reference sequence). There are 14 residues in the CDR3. Between the trimmed V and J ends, which lost 4 bases and 6 bases, there was a span of 13 bases. The CDR3 DNA sequence: TGTGCCAGCAGCTGGCGAAGCCCGGGCAATGAGCAGTTCTTC. Its translation: CASSWRSPGNEQFF. Full variable domain (outside the CDR3, taken from reference TRBV11-1 and TRBJ2-1): EAEVAQSPRYKITEKSQAVAFWCDPISGHATLYWYRQILGQGPELLVQFQDESVVDDSQLPKDRFSAERLKGVDSTLKIQPAELGDSAMYLCASSWRSPGNEQFFGPGTRLTVL.

The chain has TRBV9 and TRBJ2-5, with a weak D call TRBD2 (6 bases). V dropped 0 bases and J dropped 5 bases, with 8 bases sitting between them. The CDR3 loop spans 13 amino acids. Germline CDR1 is SGDLS and CDR2 is YYNGEE. The CDR3 DNA is TGTGCCAGCAGCGTAGTCAGCGGGGAGACCCAGTACTTC. It translates to CASSVVSGETQYF.

The chain recombines TRBV7-8 with TRBJ2-7; D possibly corresponds to TRBD2 (5 bases). In germline, CDR1 is SGHVS, CDR2 FQNEAQ. Trimming pared 1 base from V and 3 bases from J, leaving 10 bases between. CDR3 size: 14 residues. The CDR3 DNA reads as TGTGCCAGCAGCTTAGGGTCGGGGAGCTACGAGCAGTACTTC. Translating gives CASSLGSGSYEQYF.